One and the same sample provided the 8 T cell receptor beta chains below, sequenced in a study of OX40 agonist ivuxolimab in advanced cancers. Library generation was performed with the immunoSEQ multiplex PCR assay. The immuneACCESS repertoire file appears here via TCRdb, limited to in-frame rearrangements. These files lack a portion of the clones; in checked studies, under half of the deficit traces to unresolved V genes, and the cause of the others is not known. This sample holds approximately 99,000 clones; 80% to 90% were observed only once. Around 5.5% of the sample rests with the top ten. The material was CD4+ or CD8+ T cells sorted from blood, obtained in a trial of the OX40 agonist ivuxolimab. Receptors originate from an adult with an advanced solid tumor such as melanoma, head and neck, liver or kidney cancer.

The J gene is TRBJ1-6, the V gene TRBV21-1; the listed D gene, TRBD1, was not tested against the DNA. TRBV21-1 is a recognized pseudogene. CDR3 length equals 15 residues. CDR3: CASRDNPKQYSPLHF. The CDR3 bases are TGTGCCAGCAGAGACAATCCCAAACAATACTCACCCCTCCACTTT.

The chain is built from TRBV4-1 and TRBJ2-7; weak D call: TRBD1 (5 bases). The CDR3 contains 16 residues. V was cut by 3 bases and J by 3 bases, with 18 bases left in between. The germline CDR1 and CDR2 sequences are MGHRA and YSYEKL. The chain's CDR3 is CASSQSGSGVDYEQYF. Here the CDR3 DNA reads TGCGCCAGCAGCCAGTCAGGGTCTGGGGTAGACTACGAGCAGTACTTC.

This chain joins TRBV6-5 and TRBJ1-2; 8 bases are shared with TRBD1. CDR1 is MNHEY and CDR2 is SVGAGI in the germline V gene. V lost 7 bases to trimming and J lost 4 bases; unmatched junction nucleotides: 2. The length of the CDR3 is 12 residues. The CDR3 coding sequence is TGTGCCAGCACCGACAGGGGCTATGGCTACACCTTC. The encoded protein is CASTDRGYGYTF.

The chain employs TRBV7-8 and TRBJ2-2, with D possibly TRBD1 on 6 matching bases. The V and J ends lost 2 bases and 4 bases respectively, with 11 bases between them. This CDR3 is built from 15 residues. Looked up from germline, CDR1 is SGHVS and CDR2 is FQNEAQ. In nucleotides, the CDR3 is TGTGCCAGCAGCTTAATCCAGGGGCCCACCGGGGAGCTGTTTTTT. Its translation is CASSLIQGPTGELFF.

With regard to this clone: One end of the junction does not line up with germline, which may come from a read error. V usage is TRBV15 and J usage is TRBJ1-2, with 8 bases aligning to TRBD1. The length of the CDR3 is 13 residues. CDR1 is LNHNV and CDR2 is YYDKDF in the germline V gene (reference sequence). The CDR3: CATSRSEGDRPIF. Written as DNA, the CDR3 is TGTGCCACCAGCAGATCTGAGGGGGACAGGCCTATCTTC.

V gene TRBV30 combines with J gene TRBJ2-5; 7 positions match TRBD1. The germline V gene has CDR1 GTSNPN and CDR2 SVGIG (reference sequence). The CDR3 is 15 residues long. V lost 1 base to trimming and J lost 2 bases; unmatched junction nucleotides: 7. In DNA form, the CDR3 reads TGTGCCTGGAGTGCGGGACAGTCGGGACAAGAGACCCAGTACTTC. This gives the protein CAWSAGQSGQETQYF.

This clone has only one observation. CDR3 protein: CASRSRRRYYGYTF. The CDR3 DNA reads as TGTGCCAGCAGGTCGCGGCGGCGCTACTATGGCTACACCTTC. The J gene is TRBJ1-2, the V gene TRBV6-6; D gene ambiguous. CDR1 and CDR2 (germline): MNHNY, SVGAGI (reference sequence). The CDR3 runs 14 residues. V lost 6 bases to trimming and J lost 3 bases, with 14 bases between them.

The CDR3 reads CASSWGGSTDTQYF. In nucleotides, the CDR3 is TGTGCCAGCAGCTGGGGGGGCAGCACAGATACGCAGTATTTT. The V and J genes are TRBV11-3 and TRBJ2-3; D possibly corresponds to TRBD2 (7 bases). The CDR3 consists of 14 residues. V lost 4 bases to trimming and J lost 0 bases, with 8 bases between them. Germline V gene data show CDR1 as SGHNT and CDR2 as YENEEA.